Below are 14 T cell receptor beta chains sequenced from a single sample in a study of cytomegalovirus exposure and HLA in healthy donors. Both 60 Vbeta primers and 13 Jbeta primers went into the PCR. The method was immunoSEQ multiplex PCR; TCRdb's version includes in-frame clones alone and lacks a portion of them. The sample gives about 120,000 clones, 74% of which show up once; about 2% is in the top ten. The sequencing sample was made of PBMCs. The receptors stem from a human donor in good health.

The V gene is TRBV5-1, the J gene TRBJ2-1; 8 bases map to TRBD1. V shed 4 bases, J shed 7 bases, and the junction held 16 bases outside the gene matches. The CDR3 spans 17 residues. The V gene's germline CDR1 is SGHRS and CDR2 YFSETQ. The DNA for the CDR3 is TGCGCCAGCAGCACCAGACAGGGGCCCTCTACGGGGAATGAGCAGTTCTTC. It translates to CASSTRQGPSTGNEQFF.

This chain links TRBV6-1 with TRBJ2-7, with 9 bases aligning to TRBD2. Germline lookup yields CDR1 MNHNS and CDR2 SASEGT. The CDR3 sequence is 13 residues long. Unmatched junction bases numbered 3, after V lost 9 bases and J lost 0 bases. CDR3 DNA sequence: TGTGCCAGTGAGCGGGAGGCCTCCTACGAGCAGTACTTC. It translates to CASEREASYEQYF.

This chain links TRBV2 with TRBJ1-2; 9 nucleotides agree with TRBD1. This CDR3 has 16 amino acids. CDR1 is SNHLY, CDR2 FYNNEI, per germline. The V gene end was trimmed by 8 bases and the J gene end by 8 bases; junction bases not matched to a gene: 18. The CDR3 DNA reads as TGTGCCAGCGGGGGGACAGGGATCTGGGAGACTAGGGGCTACACCTTC. It yields the protein CASGGTGIWETRGYTF.

The chain uses TRBV5-6 and TRBJ2-7, with D possibly matching TRBD1 (6 bases). The V gene's germline CDR1 is SGHDT and CDR2 YYEEEE. This CDR3 region has 16 residues. Trimming left V 5 bases short and J 6 bases short, with 24 bases between. CDR3 nucleotides: TGTGCCAGCAGTTGGACAGTGGGGGATCTTAGTGGCGAGCAGTACTTC. Protein sequence: CASSWTVGDLSGEQYF.

This CDR3 reads CASSPDRGPYGELFF. In DNA, the CDR3 is TGTGCCAGCAGTCCCGACAGGGGTCCTTACGGGGAGCTGTTTTTT. The chain combines TRBV27 with TRBJ2-2, with 8 bases aligning to TRBD1. CDR3 length: 15 residues. V lost 5 bases and J lost 7; bases outside the gene matches: 9. Germline values: CDR1 MNHEY, CDR2 SMNVEV (reference sequence).

The chain joins TRBV5-1 to TRBJ2-7; 12 nucleotides agree with TRBD1. The V segment lost 5 bases and the J segment 7 bases; nucleotides outside the gene matches: 13. The CDR3 covers 16 residues. Looked up from germline, CDR1 is SGHRS and CDR2 is YFSETQ. DNA of the CDR3: TGCGCCAGCAGTTCCCTCCAGGGACAGGGGGCGGGAGAGCAGTACTTC. It specifies CASSSLQGQGAGEQYF.

The chain is built from TRBV7-2 and TRBJ2-2; D is uncertain. V gave up 0 bases and J gave up 6 bases, with 8 bases separating them. The CDR3 length is 14 residues. Germline V lookup: CDR1 SGHTA, CDR2 FQGNSA. In DNA form, the CDR3 reads TGTGCCAGCAGCTTAGCCTTACTCGCCGGGGAGCTGTTTTTT. Translating it yields CASSLALLAGELFF. Full variable domain (rest looked up from reference TRBV7-2 and TRBJ2-2): GAGVSQSPSNKVTEKGKDVELRCDPISGHTALYWYRQSLGQGLEFLIYFQGNSAPDKSGLPSDRFSAERTGGSVSTLTIQRTQQEDSAVYLCASSLALLAGELFFGEGSRLTVL.

The rearrangement links TRBV5-1 to TRBJ2-1; possibly TRBD1 for D (5 bases). Trimming left V 1 base short and J 7 bases short, with 9 bases between. CDR3 length: 13 amino acids. Germline CDR1 reads SGHRS; CDR2 reads YFSETQ. The CDR3: CASSLQGTNEQFF. The DNA of the CDR3 is TGCGCCAGCAGCTTGCAGGGAACAAATGAGCAGTTCTTC. The entire variable domain, with the rest obtained from reference TRBV5-1 and TRBJ2-1, is as follows: KAGVTQTPRYLIKTRGQQVTLSCSPISGHRSVSWYQQTPGQGLQFLFEYFSETQRNKGNFPGRFSGRQFSNSRSEMNVSTLELGDSALYLCASSLQGTNEQFFGPGTRLTVL.

V usage is TRBV15 and J usage is TRBJ1-5; D is ambiguous. CDR1 LNHNV and CDR2 YYDKDF come from the germline V gene (reference sequence). The V end was cut by 2 bases, the J end by 6 bases, with 8 bases between. This CDR3 contains 13 residues. The CDR3 sequence is CATSRRYFQPQHF. CDR3 DNA: TGTGCCACCAGCAGACGTTATTTTCAGCCCCAGCATTTT.

This clone was detected a few times. The gene calls are TRBV4-1 and TRBJ2-7; TRBD1 matches 10 bases. The CDR3 has 15 amino acids. Germline values: CDR1 MGHRA, CDR2 YSYEKL. With 3 bases clipped from V and 4 bases from J, the junction kept 6 bases outside the gene matches. DNA for the CDR3: TGCGCCAGCAGCCAGCCGGGACAGGGGCCTTACGAGCAGTACTTC. Residues: CASSQPGQGPYEQYF.

The chain has TRBV19 and TRBJ1-1; no definite D call. Germline-derived CDR1 and CDR2 are LNHDA and SQIVND (reference sequence). The CDR3 is 15 amino acids. Trimming removed 3 bases from V and 1 base from J, with 12 bases in between. The CDR3 nucleotides are TGTGCCAGTAGTATTCAACAAACGGGGAACACTGAAGCTTTCTTT. It codes for CASSIQQTGNTEAFF. Full variable domain (remainder filled in from reference TRBV19 and TRBJ1-1): DGGITQSPKYLFRKEGQNVTLSCEQNLNHDAMYWYRQDPGQGLRLIYYSQIVNDFQKGDIAEGYSVSREKKESFPLTVTSAQKNPTAFYLCASSIQQTGNTEAFFGQGTRLTVV.

This clone was detected only a few times. The V call is TRBV6-4, the J call TRBJ2-3, with 7 bases lining up with TRBD1. The length of the CDR3 is 15 residues. Germline trimming cut 4 bases from V and 1 base from J; bases unmatched to any gene: 5. Germline V gene data show CDR1 as MRHNA and CDR2 as SNTAGT. The CDR3 is CASSADRAGTDTQYF. CDR3 DNA sequence: TGTGCCAGCAGTGCCGACAGGGCCGGCACAGATACGCAGTATTTT.

In this sample, this clone turned up once. V and J are TRBV2 and TRBJ2-7; the match to TRBD2 covers 9 bases. Trimming took 6 bases from V and 9 from J; bases not matched to a gene: 9. Germline assignment: CDR1 SNHLY and CDR2 FYNNEI. The CDR3 contains 13 residues. The DNA of the CDR3 is TGTGCCAGCAGAGCTAGCGGGAAGTTGGGGCAGTACTTC. Protein: CASRASGKLGQYF.

The chain employs TRBV6-5 and TRBJ2-7; possible D gene TRBD1, 5 bases. Germline CDR1 is MNHEY and CDR2 is SVGAGI. The CDR3 has 12 amino acids. Trimming removed 6 bases at V and 6 bases at J, with 12 bases between. CDR3 in amino acids: CASSPVGREQYF. CDR3 bases: TGTGCCAGCAGCCCGGTGGGGCGCGAGCAGTACTTC.